Presented here are 9 T cell receptor beta chains from one specimen sequenced in a study of PD-L1 blockade in urothelial cancer. The repertoire was sequenced with immunoSEQ multiplex PCR; TCRdb's copy has only in-frame clones and lacks some. The top ten clones hold roughly 1.9% of a sample with approximately 88,000 clones, 80% to 85% of them seen once. Time point: pretreatment peripheral blood. The sequenced sample was PBMCs, obtained around atezolizumab (anti-PD-L1) treatment. These receptors all stem from a man between 60 and 75 years old with urothelial cancer.

CDR3: CASTPSPGAYEQYF. CDR3 in DNA: TGTGCCAGCACCCCTTCTCCGGGGGCCTACGAGCAGTACTTC. This chain joins TRBV6-1 and TRBJ2-7; TRBD2 is a possible D gene (6 bases). Germline V CDR1 and CDR2: MNHNS, SASEGT. Trimming removed 7 bases at V and 2 bases at J, with 15 bases between. This CDR3 has 14 amino acids.

V is TRBV6-5 and J is TRBJ2-7; TRBD1 agrees at 10 bases. V was clipped by 2 bases and J by 4 bases; unmatched bases: 8. There are 16 residues in the CDR3. The germline CDR1 and CDR2 sequences are MNHEY and SVGAGI. CDR3 region: CASSYAGTGVPYEQYF. CDR3 sequence (DNA): TGTGCCAGCAGTTACGCAGGGACAGGGGTACCATACGAGCAGTACTTC.

CDR3 DNA sequence: TGTGCCTGGGGGCGACAGGGCGGTTTAGAGCAGTACTTC. Translation: CAWGRQGGLEQYF. This chain uses TRBV30 with TRBJ2-7; 7 nucleotides align to TRBD1. Germline trimming cut 5 bases from V and 7 bases from J; bases unmatched to any gene: 11. This CDR3 contains 13 residues. The germline gives CDR1 GTSNPN, CDR2 SVGIG (reference sequence).

The chain carries TRBV6-5 and TRBJ2-3, with a possible D match to TRBD2 (7 bases). Trimming left V 2 bases short and J 4 bases short, with 16 bases between. The length of the CDR3 is 16 residues. Germline values: CDR1 MNHEY, CDR2 SVGAGI. The CDR3 reads CASSYGGGRGPDTQYF. The CDR3 DNA sequence: TGTGCCAGCAGTTACGGGGGGGGCAGGGGCCCAGATACGCAGTATTTT.

This clone was recorded a few times. The chain combines TRBV6-1 with TRBJ1-5; no firm D call. The CDR3 covers 14 residues. Germline CDR1 MNHNS, CDR2 SASEGT. Deletions cut 3 bases from V and 0 bases from J, with 6 bases between. CDR3 residues: CASSDKHSNQPQHF. The CDR3 region has the DNA TGTGCCAGCAGTGATAAACATAGCAATCAGCCCCAGCATTTT.

The chain couples TRBV2 to TRBJ2-5; 8 nucleotides align to TRBD1. V shed 4 bases, J shed 5 bases, and the junction held 9 bases outside the gene matches. The CDR3 loop spans 15 amino acids. The germline V gene has CDR1 SNHLY and CDR2 FYNNEI. CDR3 sequence (DNA): TGTGCCAGCAGTGCCCGACAGGGGTTAGGGGAGACCCAGTACTTC. Protein sequence: CASSARQGLGETQYF.

The chain links TRBV27 to TRBJ1-5; 8 bases line up with TRBD1. This CDR3 spans 15 amino acids. Trimming took 4 bases from V and 2 from J; bases not matched to a gene: 4. Germline V gene data show CDR1 as MNHEY and CDR2 as SMNVEV (reference sequence). The CDR3 loop is CASSSQGAGNQPQHF. The CDR3 bases are TGTGCCAGCAGTTCCCAGGGGGCCGGCAATCAGCCCCAGCATTTT.

The J gene is TRBJ1-2, the V gene TRBV12-5; no clear D gene. Trimming shortened V by 1 base and J by 8 bases, and 8 bases separated the two germline ends. The CDR3 loop spans 12 amino acids. CDR1 and CDR2 (germline): LGHNT, FRNRAP. The CDR3 spells CASGLAMFGYTF. The DNA for the CDR3 is TGTGCTAGTGGTTTGGCTATGTTCGGCTACACCTTC. Based on the CDR3 plus reference TRBV12-5 and TRBJ1-2, the full variable domain is DARVTQTPRHKVTEMGQEVTMRCQPILGHNTVFWYRQTMMQGLELLAYFRNRAPLDDSGMPKDRFSAEMPDATLATLKIQPSEPRDSAVYFCASGLAMFGYTFGSGTRLTVV.

The V call is TRBV9, the J call TRBJ1-3; D may be TRBD1 (6 bases). The V gene lost 4 bases and the J gene lost 3 bases, with 20 bases spanning the gap. Germline V lookup: CDR1 SGDLS, CDR2 YYNGEE. The CDR3 extends over 17 amino acids. CDR3 DNA sequence: TGTGCCAGCAGCCACACGGCCCCAGGGGAGGGTGGAAACACCATATATTTT. This encodes CASSHTAPGEGGNTIYF.